Listed below are T cell receptor beta chains from one sample, sequenced in a study of early T cells in non-severe SARS-CoV-2 infection. TCRdb re-called the 5' RACE reads with MiXCR, one entry per CDR3 protein. Here the sample spans some 53,000 distinct CDR3 sequences, roughly 8% being singletons. Source material: whole blood. The receptor set was obtained from an adult who was a healthcare worker with PCR-confirmed SARS-CoV-2 infection or an uninfected control (not recorded which). Both conserved end residues are part of each CDR3. D genes are given only for firm matches. Rows give clone size only sometimes, using once, few, many, or a class for an expanded clone.

>many|.|TRBJ1-6|TRBV7-9
CASRPHDSPLHF
TGTGCCTCTCGACCCCACGACTCACCCCTCCACTTT
>many|.|TRBJ1-1|TRBV12-3/TRBV12-4
CASSLGGLDTEAFF
TGTGCCAGCAGTTTAGGAGGGTTGGACACTGAAGCTTTCTTT
>few|TRBD1|TRBJ1-1|TRBV5-4
CASSPDRANTEAFF
TGTGCCAGCAGCCCCGACAGGGCGAACACTGAAGCTTTCTTT
>many|TRBD2|TRBJ2-7|TRBV4-2
CASSQLAGGSYEQYF
TGTGCCAGCAGCCAATTAGCGGGAGGGTCCTACGAGCAGTACTTC
>medium-sized|.|TRBJ1-2|TRBV7-6
CASSLADAGTYGYTF
TGTGCCAGCAGCTTAGCAGACGCCGGGACATATGGCTACACCTTC
>.|.|TRBJ1-1|TRBV2
CASSEEGLGTEAFF
TGTGCCAGCAGTGAAGAAGGGCTGGGCACTGAAGCTTTCTTT
>many|.|TRBJ1-2|TRBV27
CASSLGPSRYGYTF
TGTGCCAGCAGTTTAGGTCCCTCACGGTATGGCTACACCTTC
>.|.|TRBJ2-7|TRBV7-8
CASSSGPPIYVEQYF
TGTGCCAGCAGCTCCGGACCCCCAATATACGTAGAGCAGTACTTC
>few|.|TRBJ1-3|TRBV27
CASSLQGVLGNTIYF
TGTGCCAGCAGTTTACAAGGGGTCCTTGGAAACACCATATATTTT
>many|TRBD1|TRBJ2-2|TRBV29-1
CSVDRGKNTGELFF
TGCAGCGTTGACAGGGGGAAGAACACCGGGGAGCTGTTTTTT
>few|TRBD2|TRBJ2-1|TRBV6-5
CASKLTSGSYNEQFF
TGTGCCAGCAAACTGACTAGCGGGAGTTACAATGAGCAGTTCTTC
>many|.|TRBJ1-1|TRBV13
CASSSLGEVDTEAFF
TGTGCCAGCAGCTCGCTGGGAGAGGTAGACACTGAAGCTTTCTTT
>many|TRBD2|TRBJ2-1|TRBV14
CASSYRAAGVYNEQFF
TGTGCCAGCAGCTATCGTGCAGCGGGGGTCTACAATGAGCAGTTCTTC
>.|.|TRBJ1-4|TRBV15
CATSRDPGMSEKLFF
TGTGCCACCAGCAGAGATCCGGGGATGAGCGAAAAACTGTTTTTT
>few|TRBD1|TRBJ2-7|TRBV29-1
CSVEGTGKRYEQYF
TGCAGCGTTGAAGGGACAGGGAAGAGGTACGAGCAGTACTTC
>many|.|TRBJ2-7|TRBV7-8
CASSPPRGDEQYF
TGTGCCAGCAGCCCCCCCCGGGGAGACGAGCAGTACTTC
>few|.|TRBJ1-2|TRBV6-6
CASSPPRGQIYGYTF
TGTGCCAGCAGTCCGCCCCGCGGGCAAATCTATGGCTACACCTTC
>many|.|TRBJ1-1|TRBV24-1
CATSDARGDTEAFF
TGTGCCACCAGTGATGCGAGGGGAGACACTGAAGCTTTCTTT
>many|TRBD1|TRBJ1-5|TRBV7-9
CASSLDRVQPQHF
TGTGCCAGCAGCTTGGACAGGGTACAGCCCCAGCATTTT
>.|.|TRBJ2-7|TRBV7-2
CASSFPPEGEQYF
TGTGCCAGCAGCTTCCCACCGGAAGGGGAGCAGTACTTC
>many|TRBD2|TRBJ2-1|TRBV7-9
CASSSRLASGDPHEQFF
TGTGCCAGCAGCTCCCGACTAGCTAGCGGGGATCCTCATGAGCAGTTCTTC
>many|.|TRBJ2-7|TRBV12-3/TRBV12-4
CASRWGGNTYEQYF
TGTGCCAGCAGGTGGGGCGGGAACACCTACGAGCAGTACTTC
>.|.|TRBJ2-2|TRBV24-1
CATSDPRGLTGELFF
TGTGCCACCAGTGATCCCCGGGGCCTCACCGGGGAGCTGTTTTTT
>few|.|TRBJ2-7|TRBV7-9
CASSLVTDEQYF
TGTGCCAGCAGCTTAGTCACTGACGAGCAGTACTTC